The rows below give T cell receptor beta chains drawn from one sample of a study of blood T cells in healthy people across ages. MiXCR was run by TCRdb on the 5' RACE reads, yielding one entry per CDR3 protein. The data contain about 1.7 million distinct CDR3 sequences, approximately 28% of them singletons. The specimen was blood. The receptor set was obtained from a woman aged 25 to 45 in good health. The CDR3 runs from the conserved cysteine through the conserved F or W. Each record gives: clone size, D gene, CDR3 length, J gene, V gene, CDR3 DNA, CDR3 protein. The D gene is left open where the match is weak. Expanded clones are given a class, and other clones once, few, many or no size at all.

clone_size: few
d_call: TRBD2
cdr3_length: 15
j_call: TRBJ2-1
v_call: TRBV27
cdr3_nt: TGTGCCAGCAGTTCACTAGCGGGAGTTAATTTCGGGCAGTTCTTC
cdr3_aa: CASSSLAGVNFGQFF

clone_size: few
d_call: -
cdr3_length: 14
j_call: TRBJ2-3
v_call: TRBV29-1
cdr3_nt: TGCAGCGTTCGAGGGGGGACCGGAGGAGATACGCAGTATTTT
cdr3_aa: CSVRGGTGGDTQYF

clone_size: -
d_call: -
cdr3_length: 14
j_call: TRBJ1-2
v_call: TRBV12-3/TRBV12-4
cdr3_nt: TGTGCCAGCAGTTTATTTGAGGTTAACTATGGCTACACCTTC
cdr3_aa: CASSLFEVNYGYTF

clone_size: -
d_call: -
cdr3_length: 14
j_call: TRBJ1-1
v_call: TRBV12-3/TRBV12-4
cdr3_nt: TGTGCCAGCAGTCGGAGCCCCGGGACTACTGAAGCTTTCTTT
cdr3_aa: CASSRSPGTTEAFF

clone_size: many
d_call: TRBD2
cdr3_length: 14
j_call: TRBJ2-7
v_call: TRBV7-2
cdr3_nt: TGTGCCAGCACCGTTAGCGGGCCTGTCTACGAGCAGTACTTC
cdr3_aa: CASTVSGPVYEQYF

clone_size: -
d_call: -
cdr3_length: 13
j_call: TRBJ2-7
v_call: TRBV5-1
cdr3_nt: TGCGCCAGCAGCCCCGAGGGCCGTTACGAGCAGTACTTC
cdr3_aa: CASSPEGRYEQYF

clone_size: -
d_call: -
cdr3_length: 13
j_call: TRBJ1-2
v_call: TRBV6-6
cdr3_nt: TGTGCCAGCAGTTACAACGCGGGGGTAGACTACACCTTC
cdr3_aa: CASSYNAGVDYTF

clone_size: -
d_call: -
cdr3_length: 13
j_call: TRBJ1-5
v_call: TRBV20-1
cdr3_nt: TGCAGTGCAAGTCTAGGAGCACGACAGCCCCAGCATTTT
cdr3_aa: CSASLGARQPQHF

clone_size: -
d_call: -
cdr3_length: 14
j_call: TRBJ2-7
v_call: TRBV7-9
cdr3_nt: TGTGCCAGCAGCGCCCGGGACGGGGGACTCGAGCAGTACTTC
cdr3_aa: CASSARDGGLEQYF

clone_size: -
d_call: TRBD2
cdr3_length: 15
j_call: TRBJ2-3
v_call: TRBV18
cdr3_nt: TGTGCCAGCTCACCACCTAGCGGGAGCGAAGATACGCAGTATTTT
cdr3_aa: CASSPPSGSEDTQYF

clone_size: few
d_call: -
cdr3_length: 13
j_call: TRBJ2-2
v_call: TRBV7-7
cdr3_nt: TGTGCCAGCAGCCAGGGAAGCACCGTGGAGCTGTTTTTT
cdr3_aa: CASSQGSTVELFF

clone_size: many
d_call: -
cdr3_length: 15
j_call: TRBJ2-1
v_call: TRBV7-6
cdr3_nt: TGTGCCAGCAGGGACACAGGGTCAGGATCCAATGAGCAGTTCTTC
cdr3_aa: CASRDTGSGSNEQFF

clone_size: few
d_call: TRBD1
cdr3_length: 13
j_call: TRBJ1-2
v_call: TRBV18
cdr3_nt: TGTGCCAGCTCACCTCAGGGGGGCAGGGGCTACACCTTC
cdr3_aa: CASSPQGGRGYTF

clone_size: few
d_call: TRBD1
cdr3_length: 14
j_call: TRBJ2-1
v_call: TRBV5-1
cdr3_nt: TGCGCCAGCACCACTAGGACAGGTTACAATGAGCAGTTCTTC
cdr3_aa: CASTTRTGYNEQFF

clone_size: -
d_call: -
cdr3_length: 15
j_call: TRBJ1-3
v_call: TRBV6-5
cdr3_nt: TGTGCCAGCAGTTACTCGAATTCGGCATTAAACACCATATATTTT
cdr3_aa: CASSYSNSALNTIYF

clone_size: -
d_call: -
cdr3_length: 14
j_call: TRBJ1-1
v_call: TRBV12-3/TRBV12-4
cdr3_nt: TGTGCCAGCACTTGGGGGAAAGTCCCCGGCTCAGCTTTCTTT
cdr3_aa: CASTWGKVPGSAFF

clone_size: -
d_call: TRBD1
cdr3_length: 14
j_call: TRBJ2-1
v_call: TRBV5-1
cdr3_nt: TGCGCCAGTACGACAGGGTCTTTAAACAATGAGCAGTTCTTC
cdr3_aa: CASTTGSLNNEQFF

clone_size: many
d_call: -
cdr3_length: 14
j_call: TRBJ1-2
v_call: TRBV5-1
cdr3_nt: TGCGCCAGCAGCGAATGGGGGTCTGGCTATGGCTACACCTTC
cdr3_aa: CASSEWGSGYGYTF

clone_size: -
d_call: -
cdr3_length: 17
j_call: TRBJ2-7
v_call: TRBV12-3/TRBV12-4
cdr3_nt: TGCGCCAGCAGCCAAGAATCCCCTGGGGGCCCAGGGGACGAGCAGTACTTC
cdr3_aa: CASSQESPGGPGDEQYF

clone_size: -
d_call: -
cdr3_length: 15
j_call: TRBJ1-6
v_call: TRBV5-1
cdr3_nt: TGCGCCAGCAGCTTGGGGCAGACCTATAATTCACCCCTCCACTTT
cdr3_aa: CASSLGQTYNSPLHF

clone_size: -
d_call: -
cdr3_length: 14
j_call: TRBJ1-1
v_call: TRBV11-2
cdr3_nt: TGTGCCAGCAGCTTACAGGACAGACTCACTGAAGCTTTCTTT
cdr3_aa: CASSLQDRLTEAFF

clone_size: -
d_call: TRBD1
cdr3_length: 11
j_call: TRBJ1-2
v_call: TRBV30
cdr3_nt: TGTGCCCGGGACAGAAACTATGGCTACACCTTC
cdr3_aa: CARDRNYGYTF

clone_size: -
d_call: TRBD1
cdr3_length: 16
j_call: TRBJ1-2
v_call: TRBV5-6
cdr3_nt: TGTGCCAGCAGCTCCGCGACAGGGATGCCTAACTATGGCTACACCTTC
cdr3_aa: CASSSATGMPNYGYTF

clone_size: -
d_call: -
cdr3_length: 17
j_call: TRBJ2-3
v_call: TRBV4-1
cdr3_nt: TGCGCCAGCAGCCAAGATCCCCCAGGGACTAGCACAGATACGCAGTATTTT
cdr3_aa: CASSQDPPGTSTDTQYF

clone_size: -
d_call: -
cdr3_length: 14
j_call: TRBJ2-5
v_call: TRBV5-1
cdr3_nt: TGCGCCAGCAGCTTGGCAGGGTATTCGGAGACCCAGTACTTC
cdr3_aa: CASSLAGYSETQYF

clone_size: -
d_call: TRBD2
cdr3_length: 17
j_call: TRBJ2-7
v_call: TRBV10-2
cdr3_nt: TGCGCCAGCAGTGAGTCTGTCCAGCGGGGGGGCCACCACGAGCAGTACTTC
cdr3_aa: CASSESVQRGGHHEQYF

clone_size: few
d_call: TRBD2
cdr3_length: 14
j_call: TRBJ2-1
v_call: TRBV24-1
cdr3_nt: TGTGCCACATCCGGGGGGGTTCCCTACAATGAGCAGTTCTTC
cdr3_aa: CATSGGVPYNEQFF

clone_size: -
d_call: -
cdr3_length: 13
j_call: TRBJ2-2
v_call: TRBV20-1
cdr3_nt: TGCAGTGCTAGTATACCTCTCACCGGGGAGCTGTTTTTT
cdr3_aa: CSASIPLTGELFF

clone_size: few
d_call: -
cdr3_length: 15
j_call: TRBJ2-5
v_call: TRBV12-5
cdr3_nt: TGTGCTAGTGGTTTGGTACGGTCCACCGGGGAGACCCAGTACTTC
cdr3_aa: CASGLVRSTGETQYF

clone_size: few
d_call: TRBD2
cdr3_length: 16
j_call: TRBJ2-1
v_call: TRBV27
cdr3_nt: TGTGCCAGCAGTTTATGGGGGCGGGAGGGCCCGGATGAGCAGTTCTTC
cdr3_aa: CASSLWGREGPDEQFF

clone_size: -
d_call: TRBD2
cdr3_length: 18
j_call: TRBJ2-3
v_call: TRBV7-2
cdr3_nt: TGTGCCAGCAGCTTAGGGACTAGCGGATATACTAGCACAGATACGCAGTATTTT
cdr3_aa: CASSLGTSGYTSTDTQYF

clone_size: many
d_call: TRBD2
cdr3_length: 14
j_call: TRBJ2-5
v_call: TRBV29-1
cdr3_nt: TGCAGCGTTGTACGGACTAGCGGGCGGGAGACCCAGTACTTC
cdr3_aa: CSVVRTSGRETQYF

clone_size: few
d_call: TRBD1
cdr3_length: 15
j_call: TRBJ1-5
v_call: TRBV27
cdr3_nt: TGTGCCAGCAGTTTCTACCGGGACAGAGATCAGCCCCAGCATTTT
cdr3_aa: CASSFYRDRDQPQHF

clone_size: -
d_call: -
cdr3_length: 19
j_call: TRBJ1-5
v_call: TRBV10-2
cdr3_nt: TGCGCCAGCACCGCGGCCCCGGGGGGGATCCTCCTAGACAATCAGCCCCAGCATTTT
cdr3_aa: CASTAAPGGILLDNQPQHF

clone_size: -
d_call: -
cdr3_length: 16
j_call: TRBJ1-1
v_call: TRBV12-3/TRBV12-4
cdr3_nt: TGTGCCAGCAGTTTAGATAAGGGACTGCAGAACACTGAAGCTTTCTTT
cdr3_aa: CASSLDKGLQNTEAFF

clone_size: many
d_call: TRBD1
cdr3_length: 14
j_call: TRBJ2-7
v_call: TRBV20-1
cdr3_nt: TGCAGTGCTAATATTGACAGGGGTACCTACGAGCAGTACTTC
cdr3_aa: CSANIDRGTYEQYF

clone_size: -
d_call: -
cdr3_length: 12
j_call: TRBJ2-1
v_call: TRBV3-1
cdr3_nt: TGTGCCAGCAGCCAAGATGCCCGAGGGCAGTTCTTC
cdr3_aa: CASSQDARGQFF

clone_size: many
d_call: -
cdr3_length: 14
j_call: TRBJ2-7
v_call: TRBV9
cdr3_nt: TGTGCCAGCAGCGTAGGACAGGCAACCTACGAGCAGTACTTC
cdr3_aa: CASSVGQATYEQYF

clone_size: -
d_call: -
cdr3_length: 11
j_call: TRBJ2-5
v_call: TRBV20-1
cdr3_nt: TGCAGTGCGGCCGAGTCGGAGACCCAGTACTTC
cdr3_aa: CSAAESETQYF

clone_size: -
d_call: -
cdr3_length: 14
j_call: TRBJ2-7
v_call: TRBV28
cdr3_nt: TGTGCCAGCACCCTTATGGGCAGGGCTTACGAGCAGTACTTC
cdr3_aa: CASTLMGRAYEQYF

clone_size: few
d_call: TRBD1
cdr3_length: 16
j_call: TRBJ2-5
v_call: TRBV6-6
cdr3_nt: TGTGCCAGCAGTTACTCGAAAGGGGGCGTCAGGGAGACCCAGTACTTC
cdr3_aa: CASSYSKGGVRETQYF

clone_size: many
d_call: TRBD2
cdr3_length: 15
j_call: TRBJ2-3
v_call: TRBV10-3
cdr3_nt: TGTGCCATCAGTGAGTCATCTAGCGGGTTTGATACGCAGTATTTT
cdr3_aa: CAISESSSGFDTQYF

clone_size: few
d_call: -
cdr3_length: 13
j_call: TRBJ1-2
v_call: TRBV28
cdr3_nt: TGTGCCAGCAGCTCTTGGGGGCCATATGGCTACACCTTC
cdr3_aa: CASSSWGPYGYTF

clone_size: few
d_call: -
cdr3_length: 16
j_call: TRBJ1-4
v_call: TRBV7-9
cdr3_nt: TGTGCCAGCAGGCCCCTCGGGACGGCCCTTAATGAAAAACTGTTTTTT
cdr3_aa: CASRPLGTALNEKLFF

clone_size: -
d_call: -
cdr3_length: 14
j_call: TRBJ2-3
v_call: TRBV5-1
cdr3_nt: TGCGCCAGCAGCTTGGCTTCCCGCCAAGATACGCAGTATTTT
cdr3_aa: CASSLASRQDTQYF

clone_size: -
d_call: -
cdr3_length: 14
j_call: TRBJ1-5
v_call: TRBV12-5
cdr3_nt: TGTGCTAGTGGTTTGGGGCCTAGCAATCAGCCCCAGCATTTT
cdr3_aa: CASGLGPSNQPQHF

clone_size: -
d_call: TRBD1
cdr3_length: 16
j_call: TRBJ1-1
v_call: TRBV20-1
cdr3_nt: TGCAGTGCTAGAGAGGTCCCGGGACAGGGCACCTTTGAAGCTTTCTTT
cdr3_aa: CSAREVPGQGTFEAFF

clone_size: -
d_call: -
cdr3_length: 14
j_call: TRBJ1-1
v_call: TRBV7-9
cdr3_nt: TGTGCCAGCAGCCGGAAGACTGTGAACACTGAAGCTTTCTTT
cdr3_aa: CASSRKTVNTEAFF

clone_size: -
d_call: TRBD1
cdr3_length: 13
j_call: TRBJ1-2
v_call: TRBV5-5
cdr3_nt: TGTGCCTGCAGCCGGGACAGAAGGGAAGGCTACACCTTC
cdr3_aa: CACSRDRREGYTF

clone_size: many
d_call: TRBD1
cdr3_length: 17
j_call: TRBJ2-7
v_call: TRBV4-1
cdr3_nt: TGCGCCAGTAGCCAAGCCGAACCCAGGACAGGGGTCTACGAGCAGTACTTC
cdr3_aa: CASSQAEPRTGVYEQYF

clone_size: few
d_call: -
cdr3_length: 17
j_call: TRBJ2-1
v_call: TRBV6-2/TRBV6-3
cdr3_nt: TGTGCCAGCAGCCAGTTGGCTATGTCCCCTCCCTACAATGAGCAGTTCTTC
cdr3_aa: CASSQLAMSPPYNEQFF